The entry below gives a single T cell receptor (beta chain) sequence along with its context. The sample contains more than one DNA sequence encoding this CDR3. The data were obtained in a study of siplizumab effects on memory and regulatory T cells. Germline assignment: CDR1 SGHTA and CDR2 FQGNSA. Trimming removed 2 bases at V and 0 bases at J, with 11 bases between. This CDR3 has 16 amino acids. TCRdb's table, derived via immunoSEQ multiplex PCR, lists solely in-frame clones and lacks some. The data contain about 70,000 clones, around 90% of them singletons. The material sequenced was Tregs sorted from blood. The chain recombines TRBV7-2 with TRBJ2-1, with D perhaps TRBD2 (5 bases). This sequence originates from a human donor in good health. The CDR3 is CASSLRGRGSYNEQFF. CDR3 bases: TGTGCCAGCAGCTTACGCGGACGGGGCTCCTACAATGAGCAGTTCTTC.